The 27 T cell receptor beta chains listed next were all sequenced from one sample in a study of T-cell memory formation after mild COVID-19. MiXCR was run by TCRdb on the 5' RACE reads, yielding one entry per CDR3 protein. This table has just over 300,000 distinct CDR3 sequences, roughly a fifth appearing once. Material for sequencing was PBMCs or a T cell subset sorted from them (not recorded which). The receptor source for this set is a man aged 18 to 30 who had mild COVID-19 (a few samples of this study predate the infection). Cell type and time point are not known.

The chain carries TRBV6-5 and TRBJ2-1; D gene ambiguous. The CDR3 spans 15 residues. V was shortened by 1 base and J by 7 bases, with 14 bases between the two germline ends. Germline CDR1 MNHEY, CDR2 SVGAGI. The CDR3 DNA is TGTGCCAGCAGTTACTATCCGACCGGGTGGAATGAGCAGTTCTTC. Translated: CASSYYPTGWNEQFF.

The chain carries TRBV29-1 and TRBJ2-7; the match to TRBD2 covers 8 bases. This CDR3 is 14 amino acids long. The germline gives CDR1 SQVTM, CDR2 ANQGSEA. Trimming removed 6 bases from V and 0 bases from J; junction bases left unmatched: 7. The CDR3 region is CSVGGRLSSYEQYF. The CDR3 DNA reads TGCAGCGTGGGCGGGAGGCTTAGCTCCTACGAGCAGTACTTC.

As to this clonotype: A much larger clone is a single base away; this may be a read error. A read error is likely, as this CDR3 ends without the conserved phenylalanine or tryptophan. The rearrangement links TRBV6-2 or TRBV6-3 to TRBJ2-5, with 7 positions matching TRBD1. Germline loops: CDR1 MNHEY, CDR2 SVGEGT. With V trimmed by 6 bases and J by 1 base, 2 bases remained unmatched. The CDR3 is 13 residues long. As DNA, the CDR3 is TGTGCCAGCAGCCGGGACAGCCAAGAGACCCAGTACTTA. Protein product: CASSRDSQETQYL.

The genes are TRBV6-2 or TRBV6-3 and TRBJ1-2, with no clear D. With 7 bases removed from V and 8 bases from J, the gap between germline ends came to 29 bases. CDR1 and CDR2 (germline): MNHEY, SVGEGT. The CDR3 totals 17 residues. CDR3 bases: TGTGCCAGCATTTGGCCCCCCACTCCACCGAGTAAATACGGCTACACCTTC. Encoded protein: CASIWPPTPPSKYGYTF.

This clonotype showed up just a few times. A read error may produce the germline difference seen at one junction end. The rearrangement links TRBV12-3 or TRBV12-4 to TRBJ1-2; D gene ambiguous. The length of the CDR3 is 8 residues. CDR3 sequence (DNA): TGTGCCAGCAGTGGGCCCGTCTTC. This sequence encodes CASSGPVF.

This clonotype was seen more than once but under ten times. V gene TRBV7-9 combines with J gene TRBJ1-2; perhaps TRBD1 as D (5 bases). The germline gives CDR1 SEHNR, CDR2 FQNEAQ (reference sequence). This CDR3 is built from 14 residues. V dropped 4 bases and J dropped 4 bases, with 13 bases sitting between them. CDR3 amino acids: CASSSPGRLYGYTF. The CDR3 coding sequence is TGTGCCAGCAGCTCCCCGGGACGGCTCTATGGCTACACCTTC.

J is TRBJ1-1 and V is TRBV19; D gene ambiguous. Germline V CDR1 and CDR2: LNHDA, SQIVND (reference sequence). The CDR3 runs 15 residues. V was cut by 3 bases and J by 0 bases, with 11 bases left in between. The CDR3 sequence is CASSISVRLNTEAFF. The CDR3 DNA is TGTGCCAGTAGTATTTCGGTCCGGCTGAACACTGAAGCTTTCTTT.

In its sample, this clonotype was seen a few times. The CDR3 bases are TGTGCCAGCAGTTACTCCGGGGGGAGCTCCTACGAGCAGTACTTC. Residues: CASSYSGGSSYEQYF. V usage is TRBV6-5 and J usage is TRBJ2-7, with TRBD2 identical over 7 bases. The CDR3 totals 15 residues. V trimming: 0 bases; J trimming: 0 bases; junction bases outside the gene matches: 2. Germline-derived CDR1 and CDR2 are MNHEY and SVGAGI.

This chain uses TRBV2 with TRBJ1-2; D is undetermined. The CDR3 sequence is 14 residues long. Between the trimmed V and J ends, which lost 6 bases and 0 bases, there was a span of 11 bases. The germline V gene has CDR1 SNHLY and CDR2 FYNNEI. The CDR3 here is CASRGQYSNYGYTF. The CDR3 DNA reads TGTGCCAGCAGGGGCCAGTACTCTAACTATGGCTACACCTTC. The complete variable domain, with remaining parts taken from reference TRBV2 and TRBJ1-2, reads EPEVTQTPSHQVTQMGQEVILRCVPISNHLYFYWYRQILGQKVEFLVSFYNNEISEKSEIFDDQFSVERPDGSNFTLKIRSTKLEDSAMYFCASRGQYSNYGYTFGSGTRLTVV.

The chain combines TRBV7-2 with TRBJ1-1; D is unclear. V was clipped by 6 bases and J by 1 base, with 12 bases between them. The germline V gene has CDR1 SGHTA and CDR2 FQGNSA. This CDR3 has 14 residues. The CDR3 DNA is TGTGCCAGCAGACCCGCCCCGGGGAACACTGAAGCTTTCTTT. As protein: CASRPAPGNTEAFF.

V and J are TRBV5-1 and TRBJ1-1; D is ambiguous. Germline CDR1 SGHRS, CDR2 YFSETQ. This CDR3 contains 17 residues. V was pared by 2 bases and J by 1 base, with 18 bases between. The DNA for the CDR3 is TGCGCCAGCAGCTTAAGTCTATTAGGAGACTCGAACACTGAAGCTTTCTTT. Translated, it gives CASSLSLLGDSNTEAFF.

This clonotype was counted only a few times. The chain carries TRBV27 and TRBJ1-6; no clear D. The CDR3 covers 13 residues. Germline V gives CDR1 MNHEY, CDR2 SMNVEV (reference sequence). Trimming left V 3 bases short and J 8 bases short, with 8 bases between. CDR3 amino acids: CASSFLRDSPLHF. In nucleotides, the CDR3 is TGTGCCAGCAGTTTTTTGAGGGATTCACCCCTCCACTTT.

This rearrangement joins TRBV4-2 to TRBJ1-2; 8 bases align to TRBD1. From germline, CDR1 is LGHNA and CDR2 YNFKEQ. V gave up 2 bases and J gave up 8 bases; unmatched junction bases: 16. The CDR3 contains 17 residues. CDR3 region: CASSQLNPWTGKNGYTF. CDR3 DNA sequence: TGTGCCAGCAGCCAATTGAACCCTTGGACAGGGAAGAACGGCTACACCTTC.

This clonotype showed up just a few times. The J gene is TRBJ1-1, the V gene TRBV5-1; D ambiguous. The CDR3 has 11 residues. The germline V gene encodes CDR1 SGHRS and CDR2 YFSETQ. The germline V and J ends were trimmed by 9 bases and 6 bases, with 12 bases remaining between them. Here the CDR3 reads CATNIGSEAFF. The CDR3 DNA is TGCGCCACCAACATTGGGTCTGAAGCTTTCTTT.

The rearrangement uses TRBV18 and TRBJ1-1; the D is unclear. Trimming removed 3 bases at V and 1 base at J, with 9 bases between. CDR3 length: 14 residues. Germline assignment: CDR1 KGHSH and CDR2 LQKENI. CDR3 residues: CASSPAGWNTEAFF. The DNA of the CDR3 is TGTGCCAGCTCACCGGCCGGGTGGAACACTGAAGCTTTCTTT.

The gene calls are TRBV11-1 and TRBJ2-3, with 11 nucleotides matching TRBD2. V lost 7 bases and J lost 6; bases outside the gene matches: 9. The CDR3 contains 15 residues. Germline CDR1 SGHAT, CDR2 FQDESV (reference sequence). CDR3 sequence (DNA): TGTGCCAGCACCGTAGCGGGGGGGCGTTTGGATACGCAGTATTTT. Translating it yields CASTVAGGRLDTQYF.

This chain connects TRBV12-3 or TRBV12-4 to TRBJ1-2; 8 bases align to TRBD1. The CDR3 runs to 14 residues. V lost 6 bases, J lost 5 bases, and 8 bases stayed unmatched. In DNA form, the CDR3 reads TGTGCCAGCAGCCGACAGGGGTCCCAATATGGCTACACCTTC. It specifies CASSRQGSQYGYTF.

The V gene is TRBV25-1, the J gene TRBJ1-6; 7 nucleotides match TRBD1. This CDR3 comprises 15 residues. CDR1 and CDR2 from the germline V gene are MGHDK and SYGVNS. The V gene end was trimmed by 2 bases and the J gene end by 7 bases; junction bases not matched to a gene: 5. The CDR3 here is CASSEMTGTNSPLHF. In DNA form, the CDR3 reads TGTGCCAGCAGTGAAATGACAGGGACCAATTCACCCCTCCACTTT.

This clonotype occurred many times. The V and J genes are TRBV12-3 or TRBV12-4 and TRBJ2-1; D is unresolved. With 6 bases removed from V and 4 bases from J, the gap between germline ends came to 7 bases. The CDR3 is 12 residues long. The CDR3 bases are TGTGCCAGCAGCCAAGCTTACAATGAGCAGTTCTTC. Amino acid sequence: CASSQAYNEQFF.

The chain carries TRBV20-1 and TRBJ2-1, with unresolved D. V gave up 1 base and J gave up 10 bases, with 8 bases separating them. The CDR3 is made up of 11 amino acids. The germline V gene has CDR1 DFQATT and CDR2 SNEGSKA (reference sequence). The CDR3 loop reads CSARGGWEQFF. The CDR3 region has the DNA TGCAGTGCTAGAGGGGGTTGGGAGCAGTTCTTC.

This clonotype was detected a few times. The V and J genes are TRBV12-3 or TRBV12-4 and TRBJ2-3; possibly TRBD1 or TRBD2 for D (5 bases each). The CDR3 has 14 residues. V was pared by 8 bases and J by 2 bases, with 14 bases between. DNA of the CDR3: TGTGCCAGCGGACAAGGGACCTACACAGATACGCAGTATTTT. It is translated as CASGQGTYTDTQYF.

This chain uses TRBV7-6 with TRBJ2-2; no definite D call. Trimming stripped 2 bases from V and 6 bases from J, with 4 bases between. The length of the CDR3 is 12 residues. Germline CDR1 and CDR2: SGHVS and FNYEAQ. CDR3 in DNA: TGTGCCAGCAGCTTAAAGGCCGGGGAGCTGTTTTTT. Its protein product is CASSLKAGELFF.

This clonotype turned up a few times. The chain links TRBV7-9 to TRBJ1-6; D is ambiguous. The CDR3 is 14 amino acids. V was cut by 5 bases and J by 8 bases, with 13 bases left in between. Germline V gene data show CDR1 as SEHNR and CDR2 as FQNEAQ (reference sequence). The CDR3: CASSASGSHSPLHF. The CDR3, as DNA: TGTGCCAGCAGCGCCTCGGGTTCCCATTCACCCCTCCACTTT.

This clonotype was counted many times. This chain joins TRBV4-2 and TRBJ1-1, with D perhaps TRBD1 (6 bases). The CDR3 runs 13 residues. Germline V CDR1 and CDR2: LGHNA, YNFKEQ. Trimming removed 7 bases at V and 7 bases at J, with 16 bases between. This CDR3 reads CASKGQLQSEAFF. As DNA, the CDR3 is TGTGCCAGCAAAGGACAGCTACAAAGTGAAGCTTTCTTT.

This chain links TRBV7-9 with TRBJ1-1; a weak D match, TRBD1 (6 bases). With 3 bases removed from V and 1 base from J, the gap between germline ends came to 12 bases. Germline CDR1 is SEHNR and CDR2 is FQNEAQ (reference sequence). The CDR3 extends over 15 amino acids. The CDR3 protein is CASSFQGTANTEAFF. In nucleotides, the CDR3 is TGTGCCAGCAGCTTCCAGGGGACGGCGAACACTGAAGCTTTCTTT.

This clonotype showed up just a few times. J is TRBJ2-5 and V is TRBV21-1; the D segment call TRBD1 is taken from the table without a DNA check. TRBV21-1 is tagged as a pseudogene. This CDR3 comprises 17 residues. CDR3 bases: TGTGCCAGCAGCAAAGAGATGGGGGGGCGGAGTGAAGAGACCCAGTACTTC. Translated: CASSKEMGGRSEETQYF.

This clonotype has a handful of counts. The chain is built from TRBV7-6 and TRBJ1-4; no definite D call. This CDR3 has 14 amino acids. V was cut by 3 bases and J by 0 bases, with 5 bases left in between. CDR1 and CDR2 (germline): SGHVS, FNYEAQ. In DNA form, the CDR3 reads TGTGCCAGCAGCTTCAGAGCAACTAATGAAAAACTGTTTTTT. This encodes CASSFRATNEKLFF.